This paragraph reports one TCR beta chain. Its cognate antigen is unknown. Assay: immunoSEQ multiplex PCR; the TCRdb copy retains only in-frame clones and omits some. The sample lists about 96,000 clones; around 90% were seen once. This entry belongs to a study of graft-versus-host responses after intestinal transplantation. Study-level background: Induction with anti-thymocyte globulin, then tacrolimus and steroids for around three years, was given to all recipients.

Study results and limitations: GvH clones were found in recipient marrow; some appeared first in ileum or blood. Maximum circulating GvH clone levels tracked with early post-transplant HvG decreases.

The germline gives CDR1 SGHDN, CDR2 FVKESK. V gave up 1 base and J gave up 5 bases, with 11 bases separating them. The CDR3 totals 14 residues. This clonotype was obtained from a human donor who received an intestinal transplant. The chain uses TRBV14 and TRBJ1-2; D gene unclear. Here the sequenced sample was unstimulated CD4+ T cells sorted from spleen or lymph node cells, taken before intestinal transplant. The DNA of the CDR3 is TGTGCCAGCAGCCAAGTAACAGCCCTATATGGCTACACCTTC. Amino acids: CASSQVTALYGYTF.